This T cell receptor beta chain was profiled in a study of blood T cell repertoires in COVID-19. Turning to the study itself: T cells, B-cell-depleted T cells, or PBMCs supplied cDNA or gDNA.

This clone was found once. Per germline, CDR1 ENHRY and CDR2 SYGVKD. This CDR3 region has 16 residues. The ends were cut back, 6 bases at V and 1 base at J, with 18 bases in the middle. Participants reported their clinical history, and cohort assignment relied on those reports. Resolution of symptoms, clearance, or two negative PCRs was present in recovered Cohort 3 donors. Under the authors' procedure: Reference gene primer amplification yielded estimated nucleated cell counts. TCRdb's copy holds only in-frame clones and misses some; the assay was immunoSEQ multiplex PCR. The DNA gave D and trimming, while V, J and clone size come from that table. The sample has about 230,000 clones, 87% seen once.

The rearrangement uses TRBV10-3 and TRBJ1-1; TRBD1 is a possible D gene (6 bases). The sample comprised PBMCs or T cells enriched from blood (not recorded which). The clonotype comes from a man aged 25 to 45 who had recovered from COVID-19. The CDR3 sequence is CAISQTREQGNTEAFF. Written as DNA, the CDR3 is TGTGCCATCAGCCAAACCAGGGAACAGGGGAACACTGAAGCTTTCTTT.